Included here is one T cell receptor beta chain sequence, with context. What it binds is not known. These data belong to a study of T cells expressing NK-cell markers. Across the study: The study drew TCR beta repertoires from sorted CD3+CD56+NKG2C+, CD3+CD56+NKG2C- and CD3+CD56-NKG2C+ T cells.

This CDR3 contains 11 residues. Germline V gives CDR1 SGHAT, CDR2 FQNNGV. TCRdb re-called the 5' RACE reads; every CDR3 protein appears as one record, without DNA. The table for this sample gives some 280,000 distinct CDR3 sequences. General observations from the study: CD8+ T cells in 5 or 6 donors included dominant NKG2C+ clonotypes at roughly 1.0-7.5%.

This sequence joins TRBV11-2 and TRBJ1-5; the D call of TRBD1 rests on TCRdb alone, since no DNA is present to check it. Sequencing was done on a sample of blood T cells: a sorted CD56 or NKG2C T cell subset, CD4+ or CD8+ T cells, or bulk PBMC T cells (not recorded which). This TCR came from a man aged 18 to 29 in good health. The CDR3 sequence: CASSRGGPQHF.